These 9 T cell receptor beta chains were all obtained from the same sample, sequenced in a study of T-cell reconstitution after alpha-beta-depleted transplantation in children. Unique molecular identifiers were used in preparing the TCRbeta library. TCRdb re-called the PCR reads through MiXCR, storing one row per CDR3 protein. The sample includes around 600,000 distinct CDR3 sequences, over 9.5% of them seen just once. The sequencing here drew on PBMCs from the stem cell graft donor, taken from the stem cell graft. The receptor set was obtained from a human donor who donated a stem cell graft to a child with acute myeloid leukemia.

This chain uses TRBV15 with TRBJ2-5, with D possibly matching TRBD2 (5 bases). V lost 0 bases, J lost 5 bases, and 10 bases lay in between. Germline V gene sequence: CDR1 LNHNV, CDR2 YYDKDF (reference sequence). There are 14 residues in the CDR3. Here the CDR3 reads CATSRDRGWETQYF. CDR3 bases: TGTGCCACCAGCAGAGATCGGGGTTGGGAGACCCAGTACTTC.

The DNA for the CDR3 is TGTGCCAGCAGTTTACATGGACAGACCTACGAGCAGTACTTC. Its protein is CASSLHGQTYEQYF. The chain uses TRBV12-3 or TRBV12-4 and TRBJ2-7; D is perhaps TRBD1 (6 bases). V was shortened by 2 bases and J by 2 bases, with 10 bases between the two germline ends. This CDR3 is built from 14 residues.

This chain joins TRBV14 and TRBJ2-1; possibly TRBD2 for D (6 bases). The germline CDR1 and CDR2 sequences are SGHDN and FVKESK. The CDR3 is made up of 16 amino acids. Trimming pared 0 bases from V and 8 bases from J, leaving 17 bases between. The CDR3 loop is CASSQDGSGLFHEQFF. CDR3 nucleotide sequence: TGTGCCAGCAGCCAAGATGGCAGCGGGCTTTTCCATGAGCAGTTCTTC.

The V gene is TRBV7-3, the J gene TRBJ2-5; D call uncertain. Trimming removed 0 bases at V and 5 bases at J, with 7 bases between. The CDR3 is made up of 13 amino acids. Germline V CDR1 and CDR2: SGHTA, FQGTGA. The DNA of the CDR3 is TGTGCCAGCAGCTTAACTATGCGGGAGACCCAGTACTTC. Translation gives CASSLTMRETQYF. The full variable domain, with the rest looked up from reference TRBV7-3 and TRBJ2-5, is GAGVSQTPSNKVTEKGKYVELRCDPISGHTALYWYRQSLGQGPEFLIYFQGTGAADDSGLPNDRFFAVRPEGSVSTLKIQRTERGDSAVYLCASSLTMRETQYFGPGTRLLVL.

This clonotype was observed a handful of times. The chain joins TRBV15 to TRBJ2-3, with a possible D match to TRBD2 (5 bases). CDR1 LNHNV and CDR2 YYDKDF come from the germline V gene (reference sequence). The CDR3 is made up of 15 amino acids. Between the trimmed V and J ends, which lost 5 bases and 1 base, there was a span of 13 bases. CDR3 loop: CATSVRGAGTDTQYF. CDR3 nucleotides: TGTGCCACCAGCGTCCGGGGAGCGGGCACAGATACGCAGTATTTT.

There are many counts of this clonotype. In nucleotides, the CDR3 is TGTGCCAGCAGTTTATCTCGGGACAACGAGCAGTACTTC. Translating it yields CASSLSRDNEQYF. The rearrangement links TRBV12-3 or TRBV12-4 to TRBJ2-7; a weak D match, TRBD1 (6 bases). CDR3 length: 13 amino acids. V was pared by 2 bases and J by 5 bases, with 10 bases between.

The CDR3 reads CASSPRDRGLEQYF. The CDR3 DNA reads as TGTGCCAGCAGCCCCCGGGACAGGGGGCTGGAGCAGTACTTC. This chain joins TRBV7-8 and TRBJ2-7, with 12 bases lining up with TRBD1. V lost 5 bases, J lost 7 bases, and 6 bases stayed unmatched. CDR1 is SGHVS and CDR2 is FQNEAQ in the germline V gene. The CDR3 loop spans 14 amino acids.

The V and J genes are TRBV9 and TRBJ2-1; D remains unclear. The V and J ends lost 6 bases and 3 bases respectively, with 7 bases between them. Germline assignment: CDR1 SGDLS and CDR2 YYNGEE. This CDR3 is built from 12 residues. CDR3 region: CASNSDYNEQFF. Here the CDR3 DNA reads TGTGCCAGCAATTCGGACTACAATGAGCAGTTCTTC.

V gene TRBV6-2 or TRBV6-3 combines with J gene TRBJ2-7; no clear D. The CDR3 contains 13 residues. CDR1 MNHEY and CDR2 SVGEGT come from the germline V gene. V lost 0 bases and J lost 1, with 4 bases in between. CDR3 residues: CASSYSRSYEQYF. The CDR3 bases are TGTGCCAGCAGTTACTCAAGGTCCTACGAGCAGTACTTC.